This T cell receptor (beta chain) was observed in a study of T cells after yellow fever vaccination. TCRdb processed the 5' RACE reads anew with MiXCR; each CDR3 protein has one entry. The data show around 310,000 distinct CDR3 sequences, around 4.1% seen once. General study points: At 95% to 97% for CD4 and 70% to 90% for CD8, most primary-vaccination clones showed up again after the booster.

This clonotype was seen a handful of times. As yet, its antigen is unknown. V lost 7 bases to trimming and J lost 3 bases; unmatched junction nucleotides: 11. Germline V gene data show CDR1 as SGHTA and CDR2 as FQGNSA. The CDR3 contains 15 residues. The chain combines TRBV7-2 with TRBJ1-2; TRBD1 matches at 7 bases. This receptor was taken from a man aged 18 to 29 who received the YFV17D yellow fever vaccine. Sequencing was performed on PBMCs, taken 5 days after the yellow fever booster vaccination. This CDR3 reads CASKPYIQGDYGYTF. The CDR3, as DNA: TGTGCCAGCAAGCCTTATATCCAGGGGGACTATGGCTACACCTTC. Looking up the rest from reference TRBV7-2 and TRBJ1-2 gives the full variable domain: GAGVSQSPSNKVTEKGKDVELRCDPISGHTALYWYRQSLGQGLEFLIYFQGNSAPDKSGLPSDRFSAERTGGSVSTLTIQRTQQEDSAVYLCASKPYIQGDYGYTFGSGTRLTVV.